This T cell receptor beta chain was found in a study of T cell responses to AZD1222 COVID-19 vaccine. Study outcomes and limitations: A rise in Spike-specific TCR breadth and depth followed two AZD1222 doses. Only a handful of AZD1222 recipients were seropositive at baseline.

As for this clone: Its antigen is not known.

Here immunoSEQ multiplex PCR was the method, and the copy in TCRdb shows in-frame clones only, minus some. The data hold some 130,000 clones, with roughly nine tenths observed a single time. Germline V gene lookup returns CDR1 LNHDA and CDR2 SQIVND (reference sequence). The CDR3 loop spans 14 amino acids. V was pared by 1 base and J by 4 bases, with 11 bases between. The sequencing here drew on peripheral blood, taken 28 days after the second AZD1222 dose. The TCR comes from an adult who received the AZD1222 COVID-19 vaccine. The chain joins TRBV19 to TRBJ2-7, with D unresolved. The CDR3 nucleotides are TGTGCCAGTAGTATAGCGGCCCCGGGTTACGAGCAGTACTTC. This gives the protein CASSIAAPGYEQYF.